The sequence of this T cell receptor beta chain was determined in a study of shared clonotypes between healthy human individuals. Study summary: Used for every donor were three CD4 naive, three CD4 memory, two CD8 naive and one CD8 memory plate.

CDR3 length: 13 amino acids. CDR1 is SGDLS, CDR2 YYNGEE, per germline. V lost 4 bases to trimming and J lost 1 base, with 8 bases between them. It was CD45RO-negative cells, positively selected for CCR7, that made up naive CD8 cells, with terminally differentiated effector memory CD45RA+ cells excluded. Some clones are missing from TCRdb's copy, which holds only in-frame ones; the method was immunoSEQ multiplex PCR. Seen here are about 680,000 clones, around 92% observed once, and the top ten hold 24%. For this clone: Antigen: not known. Additional DNA sequences in this sample encode the identical CDR3.

Study outcomes and limitations: The study found 4.5% to 6% of naive CD4 clonotypes shared across several donors.

The chain uses TRBV9 and TRBJ1-1; a weak D match, TRBD1 (5 bases). Sequencing input: naive CD8+ T cells sorted from blood. This receptor was identified in a young man in good health. The CDR3 coding sequence is TGTGCCAGCAGCACCGGACAGAACACTGAAGCTTTCTTT. Protein: CASSTGQNTEAFF.